This entry features one TCR beta chain sequence. The data derive from a study of blood T cell repertoires in COVID-19. This CDR3 region has 18 residues. Germline CDR1 reads KGHDR; CDR2 reads SFDVKD. After removal of 4 bases from V and 10 bases from J, the junction contained 20 bases not matched to a gene. Repertoires were generated with immunoSEQ multiplex PCR, while TCRdb's copy carries only in-frame clones and drops some. The sample gives a few hundred thousand clones, almost 85% of which show up once; about 7% is in the top ten. The TCR was taken from a human donor in a cohort sampled during active COVID-19. The sample comprised peripheral blood. The J gene is TRBJ1-4, the V gene TRBV24-1; 7 bases are shared with TRBD1. In DNA form, the CDR3 reads TGTGCCACCAGTGAGCACCAGGGACAGAGGGGGGTATTAGGAAAACTGTTTTTT. Translated: CATSEHQGQRGVLGKLFF.